A selection of T cell receptor beta chains follows, all from one sample in a study of blood T cell repertoires in COVID-19. Produced via immunoSEQ multiplex PCR; TCRdb's table is partial and in-frame only. The table includes 200,000 or so clones, roughly 80% detected once. The sequenced sample was peripheral blood. The receptor set was obtained from a woman in her twenties or thirties with acute or convalescent COVID-19. CDR3s include the opening cysteine and the closing phenylalanine or tryptophan. Fields, in order: V gene, J gene, clone size, D gene, CDR3 protein, CDR3 DNA. D genes are given only for firm matches. Expanded clones are given a class, and other clones once, few, many or no size at all.

V gene: TRBV9
J gene: TRBJ2-3
clone size: .
D gene: TRBD1
CDR3 protein: CASSHSTGGTDTQYF
CDR3 DNA: TGTGCCAGCAGCCATTCTACAGGGGGGACAGATACGCAGTATTTT

V gene: TRBV19
J gene: TRBJ2-7
clone size: .
D gene: .
CDR3 protein: CASSPTGTFSYEQYF
CDR3 DNA: TGTGCCAGTAGCCCTACAGGAACCTTCTCCTACGAGCAGTACTTC

V gene: TRBV30
J gene: TRBJ1-4
clone size: few
D gene: .
CDR3 protein: CAWTSWQANEKLFF
CDR3 DNA: TGTGCCTGGACTTCGTGGCAGGCTAATGAAAAACTGTTTTTT

V gene: TRBV24-1
J gene: TRBJ2-1
clone size: .
D gene: TRBD2
CDR3 protein: CATSDLLAGGFNEQFF
CDR3 DNA: TGTGCCACCAGTGATTTGCTAGCGGGGGGGTTTAATGAGCAGTTCTTC

V gene: TRBV19
J gene: TRBJ2-3
clone size: once
D gene: .
CDR3 protein: CATARLGLKITDTQYF
CDR3 DNA: TGTGCCACCGCCCGACTAGGACTGAAAATCACAGATACGCAGTATTTT

V gene: TRBV7-2
J gene: TRBJ2-7
clone size: .
D gene: .
CDR3 protein: CASSLARGQGAGEQYF
CDR3 DNA: TGTGCCAGCAGCTTAGCGCGGGGGCAGGGGGCTGGGGAGCAGTACTTC

V gene: TRBV7-8
J gene: TRBJ1-5
clone size: few
D gene: .
CDR3 protein: CASSLAQEQPQHF
CDR3 DNA: TGTGCCAGCAGCTTAGCTCAGGAACAGCCCCAGCATTTT

V gene: TRBV30
J gene: TRBJ1-1
clone size: .
D gene: .
CDR3 protein: CAWSVGGRGAEAFF
CDR3 DNA: TGTGCCTGGAGTGTGGGAGGGCGCGGGGCTGAAGCTTTCTTT

V gene: TRBV7-8
J gene: TRBJ2-2
clone size: .
D gene: .
CDR3 protein: CASSADSTGELFF
CDR3 DNA: TGTGCCAGCAGCGCAGACAGCACCGGGGAGCTGTTTTTT

V gene: TRBV13
J gene: TRBJ1-1
clone size: few
D gene: .
CDR3 protein: CASSLGRGLAFF
CDR3 DNA: TGTGCCAGCAGCTTAGGGCGGGGGCTGGCTTTCTTT

V gene: TRBV5-4
J gene: TRBJ2-5
clone size: .
D gene: TRBD2
CDR3 protein: CASSPRLAGVRAETQYF
CDR3 DNA: TGTGCCAGCAGCCCGCGGCTAGCGGGAGTTAGGGCAGAGACCCAGTACTTC

V gene: TRBV5-6
J gene: TRBJ2-7
clone size: .
D gene: TRBD2
CDR3 protein: CASSLIGGYEQYF
CDR3 DNA: TGTGCCAGCAGCTTGATCGGGGGGTACGAGCAGTACTTC

V gene: TRBV27
J gene: TRBJ2-1
clone size: .
D gene: TRBD2
CDR3 protein: CASSLAGDNEQFF
CDR3 DNA: TGTGCCAGCAGTCTAGCGGGGGACAATGAGCAGTTCTTC

V gene: TRBV21-1
J gene: TRBJ1-1
clone size: .
D gene: .
CDR3 protein: CASSKRSDRSMNTEAFF
CDR3 DNA: TGTGCCAGCAGCAAAAGATCGGACAGGTCGATGAACACTGAAGCTTTCTTT

V gene: TRBV7-8
J gene: TRBJ1-2
clone size: .
D gene: .
CDR3 protein: CASSLARMNYGYTF
CDR3 DNA: TGTGCCAGCAGCTTAGCCAGGATGAACTATGGCTACACCTTC

V gene: TRBV28
J gene: TRBJ2-5
clone size: .
D gene: TRBD1
CDR3 protein: CASRGQGALQYQETQYF
CDR3 DNA: TGTGCCAGCAGGGGACAGGGGGCGCTTCAGTACCAAGAGACCCAGTACTTC

V gene: TRBV6-5
J gene: TRBJ1-5
clone size: .
D gene: .
CDR3 protein: CASSLGLLNNQPQHF
CDR3 DNA: TGTGCCAGCAGTCTTGGACTCCTTAACAATCAGCCCCAGCATTTT

V gene: TRBV9
J gene: TRBJ1-1
clone size: .
D gene: .
CDR3 protein: CASSVGSATEAFF
CDR3 DNA: TGTGCCAGCAGCGTAGGATCCGCGACTGAAGCTTTCTTT

V gene: TRBV18
J gene: TRBJ2-1
clone size: once
D gene: .
CDR3 protein: CASSPGLADQQFF
CDR3 DNA: TGTGCCAGCTCCCCGGGTTTAGCGGACCAGCAGTTCTTC

V gene: TRBV30
J gene: TRBJ1-5
clone size: once
D gene: .
CDR3 protein: CAWSLRRRQKHQPQHF
CDR3 DNA: TGTGCCTGGAGTCTACGTAGAAGACAGAAGCATCAGCCCCAGCATTTT

V gene: TRBV27
J gene: TRBJ2-5
clone size: .
D gene: TRBD1
CDR3 protein: CASSSKFDRGAKGTQYF
CDR3 DNA: TGTGCCAGCAGTTCGAAATTCGACAGGGGAGCTAAAGGGACCCAGTACTTC

V gene: TRBV6-2/TRBV6-3
J gene: TRBJ1-5
clone size: .
D gene: .
CDR3 protein: CASSYSGINQPQHF
CDR3 DNA: TGTGCCAGCAGTTATTCGGGGATAAATCAGCCCCAGCATTTT

V gene: TRBV4-2
J gene: TRBJ1-3
clone size: .
D gene: TRBD1
CDR3 protein: CASSQVQGAGNTIYF
CDR3 DNA: TGTGCCAGCAGCCAAGTTCAGGGGGCTGGAAACACCATATATTTT

V gene: TRBV4-1
J gene: TRBJ2-7
clone size: .
D gene: .
CDR3 protein: CASSHSYGSSYEQYF
CDR3 DNA: TGCGCCAGCAGCCATTCGTACGGGAGCTCCTACGAGCAGTACTTC

V gene: TRBV6-2/TRBV6-3
J gene: TRBJ1-1
clone size: .
D gene: TRBD1
CDR3 protein: CASSRTGVTEAFF
CDR3 DNA: TGTGCCAGCAGCCGAACAGGGGTTACTGAAGCTTTCTTT

V gene: TRBV5-1
J gene: TRBJ2-3
clone size: few
D gene: .
CDR3 protein: CASSQFAGFGADTQYF
CDR3 DNA: TGCGCCAGCAGCCAGTTCGCGGGGTTCGGGGCAGATACGCAGTATTTT

V gene: TRBV7-8
J gene: TRBJ2-4
clone size: few
D gene: TRBD2
CDR3 protein: CASSLKEGLDSKNIQYF
CDR3 DNA: TGTGCCAGCAGCTTAAAAGAGGGACTAGACTCCAAAAACATTCAGTACTTC

V gene: TRBV2
J gene: TRBJ1-1
clone size: .
D gene: .
CDR3 protein: CASSEQGTEAFF
CDR3 DNA: TGTGCCAGCAGTGAACAGGGGACTGAAGCTTTCTTT

V gene: TRBV10-3
J gene: TRBJ1-2
clone size: .
D gene: .
CDR3 protein: CAISERGFYGYTF
CDR3 DNA: TGTGCCATCAGTGAGCGGGGGTTCTATGGCTACACCTTC

V gene: TRBV5-1
J gene: TRBJ2-7
clone size: .
D gene: TRBD2
CDR3 protein: CASSSGLAGSEATYEQYF
CDR3 DNA: TGCGCCAGCAGCTCGGGACTAGCGGGATCAGAAGCTACCTACGAGCAGTACTTC

V gene: TRBV4-3
J gene: TRBJ1-6
clone size: .
D gene: TRBD1
CDR3 protein: CASSPSGTGYSPLHF
CDR3 DNA: TGCGCCAGCAGCCCTTCGGGGACAGGATATTCACCCCTCCACTTT